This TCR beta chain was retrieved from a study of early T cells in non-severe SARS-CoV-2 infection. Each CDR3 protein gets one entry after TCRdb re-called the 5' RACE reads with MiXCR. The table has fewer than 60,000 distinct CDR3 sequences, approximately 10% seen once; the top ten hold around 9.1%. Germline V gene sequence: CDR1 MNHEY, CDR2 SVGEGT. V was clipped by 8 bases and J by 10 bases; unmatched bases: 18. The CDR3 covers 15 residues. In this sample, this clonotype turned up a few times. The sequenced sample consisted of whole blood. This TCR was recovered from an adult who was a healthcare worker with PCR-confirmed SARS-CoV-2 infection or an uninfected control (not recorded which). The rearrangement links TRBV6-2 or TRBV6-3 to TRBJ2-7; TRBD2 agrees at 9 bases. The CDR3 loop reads CASSRRGSGGKDQYF. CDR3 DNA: TGTGCCAGCTCCCGGCGCGGTAGCGGGGGAAAAGATCAGTACTTC.